Following are 15 T cell receptor beta chains from one sample sequenced in a study of T cell responses to AZD1222 COVID-19 vaccine. Some clones are missing from TCRdb's copy, which holds only in-frame ones; the method was immunoSEQ multiplex PCR. The sample carries around 63,000 clones, 85% recorded once. The sequences come from peripheral blood, collected on day 0 of AZD1222 vaccination. The receptors here all came from an adult in good health.

V usage is TRBV4-1 and J usage is TRBJ2-7; D may be TRBD1 (6 bases). Germline-derived CDR1 and CDR2 are MGHRA and YSYEKL. Trimming stripped 4 bases from V and 10 bases from J, with 17 bases between. The CDR3 sequence is 13 residues long. The CDR3 DNA sequence: TGCGCCAGCAGCCTCACGGCGGACAGAGCCCAGTACTTC. The encoded protein is CASSLTADRAQYF.

With respect to this clone: One end of the junction fails to match germline, which may point to a read error. The chain couples TRBV6-1 to TRBJ2-1; D not certain. The V gene's germline CDR1 is MNHNS and CDR2 SASEGT. CDR3 size: 11 residues. CDR3 nucleotides: TGTGCCAGCAATGAAGGAACCGAGCAGTTCTTC. Translation: CASNEGTEQFF.

This clone was seen just once. The chain carries TRBV9 and TRBJ1-1, with D perhaps matching TRBD1 (5 bases). This CDR3 spans 18 amino acids. Per the germline V gene, CDR1 is SGDLS and CDR2 is YYNGEE. Deletions cut 0 bases from V and 5 bases from J, with 23 bases between. The CDR3 DNA is TGTGCCAGCAGCGTAGGTAGTCCACAGGTTGGTGGGGGGACTGAAGCTTTCTTT. Residues: CASSVGSPQVGGGTEAFF. Complete variable domain (other parts from reference TRBV9 and TRBJ1-1): DSGVTQTPKHLITATGQRVTLRCSPRSGDLSVYWYQQSLDQGLQFLIQYYNGEERAKGNILERFSAQQFPDLHSELNLSSLELGDSALYFCASSVGSPQVGGGTEAFFGQGTRLTVV.

V usage is TRBV27 and J usage is TRBJ1-1, with a tentative D call TRBD1 (5 bases). This CDR3 has 14 amino acids. In germline, CDR1 is MNHEY, CDR2 SMNVEV (reference sequence). Trimming pared 7 bases from V and 0 bases from J, leaving 12 bases between. The CDR3 DNA reads as TGTGCCAGCACGGGGCTAGGGATGAACACTGAAGCTTTCTTT. Amino acids: CASTGLGMNTEAFF.

This sequence joins TRBV10-3 and TRBJ1-1; TRBD1 might be the D (5 bases). V lost 11 bases and J 4 bases, leaving 17 bases between the germline ends. Per germline, CDR1 ENHRY and CDR2 SYGVKD. The CDR3 is made up of 13 amino acids. CDR3 bases: TGTGCCGTTGGGGGGGGACTTAGCACTGAAGCTTTCTTT. It codes for CAVGGGLSTEAFF.

The CDR3 DNA follows: TGCAGCGTTGCCGTCGGACTCTCTGGAAACACCATATATTTT. As protein: CSVAVGLSGNTIYF. The chain joins TRBV29-1 to TRBJ1-3; the D is unclear. The CDR3 runs 14 residues. V lost 4 bases to trimming and J lost 0 bases, with 10 bases between them. Germline V CDR1 and CDR2: SQVTM, ANQGSEA.

This clone has only a few counts. This sequence joins TRBV6-5 and TRBJ2-1, with TRBD2 identical over 13 bases. The junction had 3 bases not matched to a gene; V was cut back by 6 bases and J by 4 bases. CDR1 is MNHEY and CDR2 is SVGAGI in the germline V gene. The CDR3 covers 15 residues. The CDR3: CASSRTSGGYNEQFF. CDR3 sequence (DNA): TGTGCCAGCAGCAGGACTAGCGGGGGATACAATGAGCAGTTCTTC.

The CDR3 spells CASLASGRGGRYSNQPQHF. The DNA for the CDR3 is TGTGCCAGCCTCGCCAGCGGAAGGGGAGGAAGATATAGCAATCAGCCCCAGCATTTT. This sequence joins TRBV28 and TRBJ1-5; possible D gene TRBD1, 5 bases. Germline CDR1 MDHEN, CDR2 SYDVKM. Between the trimmed V and J ends, which lost 8 bases and 0 bases, there was a span of 26 bases. CDR3 size: 19 residues.

The gene calls are TRBV9 and TRBJ1-3, with D possibly matching TRBD1 (5 bases). The CDR3 contains 15 residues. V lost 4 bases and J 4 bases, leaving 15 bases between the germline ends. Germline V CDR1 and CDR2: SGDLS, YYNGEE. CDR3 amino acids: CASSLTGTEGNTIYF. CDR3 DNA: TGTGCCAGCAGCCTAACCGGGACTGAAGGAAACACCATATATTTT.

The chain links TRBV11-2 to TRBJ1-6, with D maybe TRBD1 (5 bases). Germline-derived CDR1 and CDR2 are SGHAT and FQNNGV. Deletions cut 2 bases from V and 9 bases from J, with 14 bases between. This CDR3 comprises 15 residues. The CDR3 sequence: CASSLLGDGGSPLHF. The CDR3 coding sequence is TGTGCCAGCAGCTTATTAGGGGACGGTGGTTCACCCCTCCACTTT.

The chain is built from TRBV6-5 and TRBJ1-2, with 10 bases matching TRBD1. The CDR3 extends over 14 amino acids. V lost 4 bases, J lost 7 bases, and 6 bases stayed unmatched. Per germline, CDR1 MNHEY and CDR2 SVGAGI. CDR3 residues: CASSSLTGGSGYTF. CDR3 sequence (DNA): TGTGCCAGCAGTTCATTGACAGGGGGCAGTGGCTACACCTTC.

This clone was detected once. The chain carries TRBV7-2 and TRBJ2-5; D ambiguous. V shed 2 bases and J shed 11 bases, with 12 bases lying between them. This CDR3 is built from 12 residues. Germline V gene data show CDR1 as SGHTA and CDR2 as FQGNSA. CDR3 sequence: CASSLYGPIQYF. The DNA for the CDR3 is TGTGCCAGCAGCTTATACGGGCCCATACAGTACTTC.

This clone has just a few counts. This sequence joins TRBV28 and TRBJ1-4; D unclear. The CDR3 length is 14 residues. Per the germline V gene, CDR1 is MDHEN and CDR2 is SYDVKM. V gave up 6 bases and J gave up 0 bases, with 8 bases separating them. The CDR3 DNA reads TGTGCCAGCAGCACAGTAACAACTAATGAAAAACTGTTTTTT. Protein product: CASSTVTTNEKLFF.

CDR3 amino acids: CASSSPGTRWGDGYTF. The CDR3 DNA is TGTGCCAGCAGTTCCCCCGGGACAAGGTGGGGGGATGGCTACACCTTC. The V gene is TRBV6-5, the J gene TRBJ1-2; perhaps TRBD1 as D (6 bases). The CDR3 is 16 amino acids. Trimming left V 4 bases short and J 6 bases short, with 21 bases between. The V gene's germline CDR1 is MNHEY and CDR2 SVGAGI.

The sample holds a few counts of this clone. The chain joins TRBV27 to TRBJ2-6; no firm D call. The CDR3 sequence is 15 residues long. V lost 4 bases to trimming and J lost 2 bases, with 9 bases between them. In germline, CDR1 is MNHEY, CDR2 SMNVEV (reference sequence). CDR3 sequence: CASSSVAAGANVLTF. CDR3 bases: TGTGCCAGCAGTTCGGTGGCAGCTGGGGCCAACGTCCTGACTTTC.